Each of the 8 T cell receptor beta chains below was sequenced from the same sample in a study of identical twins. TCRdb analysed the 5' RACE reads with MiXCR anew, one entry per CDR3 protein. Of about 530,000 distinct CDR3 sequences in the sample, around 20% were seen once. These data were likewise used in another study, on yellow fever vaccine responses in identical twins.

Sequenced material: CD4+ T cells sorted from blood. These receptors all come from a woman in her late teens or twenties in good health.

The chain joins TRBV12-5 to TRBJ2-1, with 11 bases identical to TRBD2. Germline CDR1 reads LGHNT; CDR2 reads FRNRAP. This CDR3 has 16 amino acids. J gave up 9 bases and V 1 base, and 8 bases lay outside the gene matches. The CDR3 reads CASGLGTGTSGGEQFF. In DNA form, the CDR3 reads TGTGCTAGTGGTTTGGGTACCGGGACTAGCGGTGGTGAGCAGTTCTTC.

V usage is TRBV5-1 and J usage is TRBJ2-5, with D possibly called TRBD1 or TRBD2 (5 bases each). V lost 4 bases to trimming and J lost 2 bases, with 9 bases between them. Germline V gives CDR1 SGHRS, CDR2 YFSETQ. The CDR3 has 13 amino acids. In nucleotides, the CDR3 is TGCGCCAGCAGCCGGGACGGACAAGAGACCCAGTACTTC. Its protein is CASSRDGQETQYF.

V and J are TRBV10-3 and TRBJ2-1; the match to TRBD2 covers 10 bases. This CDR3 is 16 amino acids long. J lost 4 bases, V lost 2 bases, and 5 bases had no gene match. CDR1 is ENHRY and CDR2 is SYGVKD in the germline V gene. The CDR3 DNA sequence: TGTGCCATCAGTGAGAGGGGGACTAGCGATTACAATGAGCAGTTCTTC. Its protein is CAISERGTSDYNEQFF.

J is TRBJ2-7 and V is TRBV5-1; D is unresolved. The CDR3 sequence is 14 residues long. V dropped 0 bases and J dropped 3 bases, with 10 bases sitting between them. The germline V gene encodes CDR1 SGHRS and CDR2 YFSETQ. The CDR3 DNA is TGCGCCAGCAGCTTGGGGATGGATGTCTACGAGCAGTACTTC. Amino acids: CASSLGMDVYEQYF.

A few counts support this clonotype. V and J are TRBV20-1 and TRBJ2-1; possible D gene TRBD2, 7 bases. The CDR3 sequence is 15 residues long. The V end lost 6 bases, the J end lost 7 bases, and 22 bases lay between the germline ends. Germline lookup yields CDR1 DFQATT and CDR2 SNEGSKA (reference sequence). CDR3 residues: CSADQRGAALNEQFF. For the CDR3, the DNA is TGCAGTGCGGATCAACGGGGGGCCGCGTTAAATGAGCAGTTCTTC.

This clonotype showed up just a few times. This chain connects TRBV12-3 or TRBV12-4 to TRBJ2-5; weak D call: TRBD2 (5 bases). The CDR3 totals 13 residues. Trimming shortened V by 3 bases and J by 5 bases, and 10 bases separated the two germline ends. CDR3 coding DNA: TGTGCCAGCAGTTTTAGTAGCGCCGAGACCCAGTACTTC. Protein sequence: CASSFSSAETQYF.

This clonotype was seen many times. The rearrangement links TRBV11-2 to TRBJ2-4; D gene uncertain. The CDR3 consists of 16 residues. V was cut by 0 bases and J by 0 bases, with 9 bases left in between. CDR1 and CDR2 (germline): SGHAT, FQNNGV. The CDR3 DNA reads as TGTGCCAGCAGCTTAGACCCGTCTCTAGCCAAAAACATTCAGTACTTC. This encodes CASSLDPSLAKNIQYF.

This clonotype was picked up one time. V and J are TRBV10-3 and TRBJ1-2, with D hard to call. The CDR3 totals 11 residues. The ends were cut back, 4 bases at V and 7 bases at J, with 7 bases in the middle. Germline-derived CDR1 and CDR2 are ENHRY and SYGVKD. DNA of the CDR3: TGTGCCATCAGTGGAGGAGCTGGCTACACCTTC. Residues: CAISGGAGYTF.